This passage covers 27 T cell receptor beta chains from one sample sequenced in a study of glioma-infiltrating T cells. The iRepertoire nested amplicon-rescue multiplex PCR amplified TCR alpha and beta CDR3s from RNA. Each CDR3 protein gets one entry after TCRdb re-called the multiplex PCR reads with MiXCR. The data contain about 180,000 distinct CDR3 sequences, 43% of them singletons. The source material was glioma tissue, nonneoplastic brain tissue, or PBMCs (not recorded which). These receptors came from a human donor with low-grade glioma or glioblastoma, undergoing nonglioma brain surgery, or in good health (not recorded which).

This clonotype was seen many times. V and J are TRBV28 and TRBJ2-1; 13 bases agree with TRBD2. The CDR3 totals 19 residues. V shed 1 base and J 5 bases; nucleotides not matched to a gene: 11. Germline CDR1 and CDR2: MDHEN and SYDVKM. The chain's CDR3 is CASSLYLRTSGSINNEQFF. In nucleotides, the CDR3 is TGTGCCAGCAGTTTATACCTGAGGACTAGCGGGAGTATCAACAATGAGCAGTTCTTC.

In this sample, this clonotype turned up many times. The gene calls are TRBV28 and TRBJ2-7, with D tentatively TRBD2 (6 bases). Trimming left V 2 bases short and J 2 bases short, with 13 bases between. This CDR3 comprises 15 residues. Germline V gene data show CDR1 as MDHEN and CDR2 as SYDVKM. The CDR3 DNA reads TGTGCCAGCAGTTTACGGAGGGACGTTACCTACGAGCAGTACTTC. The encoded protein is CASSLRRDVTYEQYF.

Comments on this clonotype: The junction departs from germline at one end; a sequencing error may be responsible. The chain links TRBV6-2 or TRBV6-3 to TRBJ2-3, with TRBD1 matching 7 bases. The length of the CDR3 is 14 residues. Germline V CDR1 and CDR2: MNHEY, SVGEGT. The CDR3: CASTRSFGTDTKYF. In DNA form, the CDR3 reads TGTGCCAGCACTAGAAGCTTTGGGACAGATACGAAGTATTTT.

This clonotype appeared many times. This chain uses TRBV25-1 with TRBJ2-2; D not certain. Germline loops: CDR1 MGHDK, CDR2 SYGVNS. V was clipped by 1 base and J by 8 bases, with 2 bases between them. The CDR3 is made up of 11 amino acids. This chain's CDR3 is CASSESGELFF. CDR3 in DNA: TGTGCCAGCAGTGAATCGGGGGAGCTGTTTTTT.

There are a few counts of this clonotype. The V call is TRBV7-2, the J call TRBJ2-3; D uncertain. The CDR3 is 11 amino acids. Germline V lookup: CDR1 SGHTA, CDR2 FQGNSA. V lost 8 bases to trimming and J lost 6 bases, with 9 bases between them. The CDR3 spells CASAGADTQYF. CDR3 nucleotides: TGTGCCAGCGCCGGCGCGGATACGCAGTATTTT.

For this clonotype: No conserved phenylalanine or tryptophan is present at the end of the CDR3, so a read error is the likely explanation. This sequence joins TRBV15 and TRBJ2-7; TRBD2 agrees at 9 bases. J was trimmed by 6 bases and V by 0 bases; bases with no gene match: 12. The CDR3 length is 17 residues. The germline V gene encodes CDR1 LNHNV and CDR2 YYDKDF (reference sequence). The CDR3 here is CATSRDFGSGRSFEQYL. The CDR3 DNA follows: TGTGCCACCAGCAGAGATTTCGGTAGCGGGAGAAGTTTCGAGCAGTACTTA.

In regard to this clonotype: This could be a read error, since a much larger clone is one nucleotide away. The CDR3 sequence: CASRPQGNGNTIYF. Here the CDR3 DNA reads TGTGCCAGCAGGCCCCAGGGTAATGGAAACACCATATATTTT. The genes are TRBV28 and TRBJ1-3, with a possible D match to TRBD1 (5 bases). Trimming stripped 6 bases from V and 3 bases from J, with 12 bases between. Germline V gene lookup returns CDR1 MDHEN and CDR2 SYDVKM. The CDR3 has 14 amino acids.

The chain links TRBV19 to TRBJ1-2; D is possibly TRBD1 (6 bases). CDR1 LNHDA and CDR2 SQIVND come from the germline V gene (reference sequence). V was clipped by 5 bases and J by 8 bases, with 18 bases between them. The CDR3 is 14 amino acids. The CDR3 loop reads CASSFRYRDDGYTF. In nucleotides, the CDR3 is TGTGCCAGTAGTTTCCGCTACAGGGACGACGGCTACACCTTC.

The chain joins TRBV28 to TRBJ2-3; D possibly corresponds to TRBD2 (6 bases). Trimming removed 8 bases at V and 6 bases at J, with 12 bases between. The CDR3 consists of 12 residues. Germline values: CDR1 MDHEN, CDR2 SYDVKM. The CDR3 region has the DNA TGTGCCAGCTACCTCCGGGGGGATACGCAGTATTTT. Amino acids: CASYLRGDTQYF.

As regards this clonotype: One end of the junction is discordant with germline, which a read error may explain. This chain connects TRBV12-3 or TRBV12-4 to TRBJ2-1; TRBD1 matches 7 bases. The CDR3 has 15 residues. CDR3 region: CASRERQGPYNGQFF. DNA of the CDR3: TGTGCCAGCAGAGAGAGACAGGGACCCTACAATGGGCAGTTCTTC.

This chain uses TRBV19 with TRBJ2-3, with 9 bases that match TRBD2. The V and J ends lost 7 bases and 2 bases, in that order; junction bases with no gene match: 4. This CDR3 region has 14 residues. Looked up from germline, CDR1 is LNHDA and CDR2 is SQIVND (reference sequence). The CDR3 reads CASTSGTPTDTQYF. The CDR3 region has the DNA TGTGCCAGTACTAGCGGGACCCCCACAGATACGCAGTATTTT.

This clonotype was observed a single time. The junction does not match germline at one end; this may be a read error. The chain carries TRBV19 and TRBJ2-1; D is unclear. Per germline, CDR1 LNHDA and CDR2 SQIVND (reference sequence). The CDR3 length is 14 residues. The CDR3 region is CASSINLGANEHFF. The CDR3 bases are TGTGCCAGTAGTATTAACCTGGGTGCAAATGAGCATTTCTTC. Combining the CDR3 with reference TRBV19 and TRBJ2-1 gives the whole variable domain DGGITQSPKYLFRKEGQNVTLSCEQNLNHDAMYWYRQDPGQGLRLIYYSQIVNDFQKGDIAEGYSVSREKKESFPLTVTSAQKNPTAFYLCASSINLGANEHFFGPGTRLTVL.

Comments on this clonotype: The conserved phenylalanine or tryptophan is not found at the CDR3 terminus, so this likely reflects a read error. V and J are TRBV6-1 and TRBJ2-7, with D hard to call. The CDR3 has 11 residues. The V gene lost 4 bases and the J gene lost 2 bases, with 3 bases spanning the gap. CDR1 is MNHNS and CDR2 is SASEGT in the germline V gene. This CDR3 reads CASSATYEQYH. In DNA, the CDR3 is TGTGCCAGCAGTGCAACCTACGAGCAGTACCAC.

The chain couples TRBV4-1 to TRBJ2-1; 8 bases agree with TRBD2. V was pared by 6 bases and J by 1 base, with 11 bases of the junction left unmatched. CDR3 length equals 17 residues. Germline CDR1 reads MGHRA; CDR2 reads YSYEKL. CDR3 in amino acids: CASRRKSSSGSYNEQFF. In nucleotides, the CDR3 is TGCGCCAGCAGACGCAAATCGTCTAGCGGGTCCTACAATGAGCAGTTCTTC.

The chain is built from TRBV4-1 and TRBJ2-7, with 13 nucleotides matching TRBD2. The CDR3 length is 15 residues. CDR1 is MGHRA, CDR2 YSYEKL, per germline. Germline trimming cut 5 bases from V and 3 bases from J; bases unmatched to any gene: 4. DNA of the CDR3: TGCGCCAGCAGCACTACTAGCGGGAGGGGCTACGAGCAGTACTTC. It is translated as CASSTTSGRGYEQYF.

In regard to this clonotype: Since a much larger clone is just one base distant, this may be a read error. The rearrangement links TRBV29-1 to TRBJ2-2; a weak D match, TRBD2 (6 bases). Germline V lookup: CDR1 SQVTM, CDR2 ANQGSEA. The CDR3 runs to 12 residues. DNA of the CDR3: TGCAGCTCGGGGGAGAACACCGGGGAGCTGCTTTTT. This gives the protein CSSGENTGELLF.

In this sample, this clonotype turned up many times. The chain carries TRBV27 and TRBJ1-5; possibly TRBD1 for D (5 bases). Germline-derived CDR1 and CDR2 are MNHEY and SMNVEV (reference sequence). CDR3 size: 14 residues. V lost 6 bases to trimming and J lost 6 bases, with 15 bases between them. The CDR3 bases are TGTGCCAGCAGGGGGCCCGGGGCGGCTCAGCCCCAGCATTTT. Translated: CASRGPGAAQPQHF.

This clonotype has just a few counts. This chain links TRBV2 with TRBJ2-1; 7 nucleotides agree with TRBD1. The trim removed 6 bases at V and 7 bases at J, leaving 9 bases unmatched. The germline gives CDR1 SNHLY, CDR2 FYNNEI. This CDR3 spans 14 amino acids. CDR3 sequence (DNA): TGTGCCAGCAGCCAGGCCTCCAGGGGGAATGAGCAGTTCTTC. Amino acid sequence: CASSQASRGNEQFF. The variable domain in full, completed from reference TRBV2 and TRBJ2-1, reads EPEVTQTPSHQVTQMGQEVILRCVPISNHLYFYWYRQILGQKVEFLVSFYNNEISEKSEIFDDQFSVERPDGSNFTLKIRSTKLEDSAMYFCASSQASRGNEQFFGPGTRLTVL.

In the case of this clonotype: A much larger clonotype is one base distant, so this may be a read error. J is TRBJ1-1 and V is TRBV7-9; no clear D. The CDR3 runs 13 residues. Germline CDR1 is SEHNR and CDR2 is FQNEAQ (reference sequence). Written as DNA, the CDR3 is TGTGCCAGCAGCTTAACAGCGAACACTGAAGCTTTATTT. Its protein product is CASSLTANTEALF. Drawing the rest from reference TRBV7-9 and TRBJ1-1, the complete variable domain is DTGVSQNPRHKITKRGQNVTFRCDPISEHNRLYWYRQTLGQGPEFLTYFQNEAQLEKSRLLSDRFSAERPKGSFSTLEIQRTEQGDSAMYLCASSLTANTEALFGQGTRLTVV.

The gene calls are TRBV19 and TRBJ2-5, with 10 bases lining up with TRBD2. The V segment lost 5 bases and the J segment 4 bases; nucleotides outside the gene matches: 7. The CDR3 has 15 amino acids. The germline gives CDR1 LNHDA, CDR2 SQIVND (reference sequence). CDR3: CASSFASGSSETQYF. CDR3 DNA: TGTGCCAGTAGTTTCGCTAGCGGGAGCTCAGAGACCCAGTACTTC.

The genes are TRBV28 and TRBJ2-7, with TRBD2 matching over 9 bases. The CDR3 contains 15 residues. J was trimmed by 2 bases and V by 3 bases; bases with no gene match: 5. Germline V lookup: CDR1 MDHEN, CDR2 SYDVKM. CDR3 nucleotide sequence: TGTGCCAGCAGTTTTACTCCTAGCGGGACCTACGAGCAGTACTTC. Amino acid sequence: CASSFTPSGTYEQYF.

Remarks on this clonotype: With a much larger clone just one base away, this may be a read error. J is TRBJ2-3 and V is TRBV6-1; D not resolved. Deletions cut 8 bases from V and 8 bases from J, with 23 bases between. The CDR3 loop spans 15 amino acids. CDR1 and CDR2 (germline): MNHNS, SASEGT. CDR3 loop: CASGLTDRFSGTQYF. CDR3 sequence (DNA): TGTGCCAGCGGGCTGACTGATCGCTTTTCCGGTACGCAGTATTTT.

About this clonotype: A single base separates this from a much larger clone, so it may be a read error. The chain couples TRBV2 to TRBJ1-5; D gene uncertain. The germline CDR1 and CDR2 sequences are SNHLY and FYNNEI. Trimming took off 5 bases at V and 3 bases at J, with 8 bases between the two ends. This CDR3 comprises 13 residues. The CDR3 loop is CASSRETNQPQHF. The DNA for the CDR3 is TGTGCCAGCAGTAGAGAGACCAATCAGCCCCAGCATTTT.

This clonotype was observed many times. The genes are TRBV24-1 and TRBJ2-5; TRBD1 matches 9 bases. Germline CDR1 and CDR2: KGHDR and SFDVKD. The V segment lost 3 bases and the J segment 4 bases; nucleotides outside the gene matches: 5. The CDR3 extends over 15 amino acids. Written as DNA, the CDR3 is TGTGCCACCAGTGATACGGGACAGGGCATAGAGACCCAGTACTTC. Translating it yields CATSDTGQGIETQYF.

Note on this clonotype: At one of its ends the junction is not consistent with the germline gene, which may arise from a read error. The V gene is TRBV4-1, the J gene TRBJ2-1; 8 bases line up with TRBD2. The CDR3 loop spans 14 amino acids. Per the germline V gene, CDR1 is MGHRA and CDR2 is YSYEKL. The CDR3 protein is CASSPGTSYNQQFF. CDR3 in DNA: TGCGCCAGCAGCCCCGGGACTAGTTACAATCAGCAGTTCTTC.

In its sample, this clonotype was seen many times. The chain joins TRBV2 to TRBJ2-7; tentatively, D is TRBD1 (6 bases). V gave up 2 bases and J gave up 2 bases, with 13 bases separating them. In germline, CDR1 is SNHLY, CDR2 FYNNEI. This CDR3 has 15 amino acids. CDR3 DNA: TGTGCCAGCAGTGAATTTGGACAGCCAACCTACGAGCAGTACTTC. Amino acids: CASSEFGQPTYEQYF.

As DNA, the CDR3 is TGTGCCAGCAGCCAACCAGGACTAGCGGGAAAATTCTCGGAGCAGTTCTTC. It encodes CASSQPGLAGKFSEQFF. The chain has TRBV3-1 and TRBJ2-1, with 12 bases lining up with TRBD2. Germline V gene data show CDR1 as LGHDT and CDR2 as YNNKEL (reference sequence). CDR3 size: 17 residues. V lost 2 bases, J lost 10 bases, and 12 bases stayed unmatched.